This is a list of T cell receptor beta chains from one sample in a study of OX40 agonist ivuxolimab in advanced cancers. Assay: immunoSEQ multiplex PCR; the TCRdb copy retains only in-frame clones and omits some. The table shows 20,000 to 25,000 clones, with 85% to 90% occurring only once. Here the sequenced sample was CD4+ or CD8+ T cells sorted from blood, taken in a trial of the OX40 agonist ivuxolimab. The receptor source for this set is an adult with an advanced solid tumor such as melanoma, head and neck, liver or kidney cancer. Both conserved end residues are part of each CDR3. Fields, in order: CDR3 DNA, CDR3 protein, D gene, CDR3 length, clone size, V gene, J gene. A D gene is named only where the DNA matches it firmly. The size of a clone is reported for some rows only, either as once, few or many, or as a class for expanded clones.

cdr3_nt: TGTGCCAGCAGTTACTCGATGGCAGGGGAGGCCGAGCAGTACTTC
cdr3_aa: CASSYSMAGEAEQYF
d_call: NA
cdr3_length: 15
clone_size: few
v_call: TRBV6-5
j_call: TRBJ2-7

cdr3_nt: TGCGCCAGCAGCCAAGAGCTGGGGTACAATGAGCAGTTCTTC
cdr3_aa: CASSQELGYNEQFF
d_call: NA
cdr3_length: 14
clone_size: NA
v_call: TRBV4-1
j_call: TRBJ2-1

cdr3_nt: TGTGCCAGCAGCGCCGGGTGGGGACAGGGGACCTACGAGCAGTACTTC
cdr3_aa: CASSAGWGQGTYEQYF
d_call: TRBD1
cdr3_length: 16
clone_size: NA
v_call: TRBV9
j_call: TRBJ2-7

cdr3_nt: TGTGCCAGCAGTTTAGAGGGGGCTTATGGCTACACCTTC
cdr3_aa: CASSLEGAYGYTF
d_call: TRBD1
cdr3_length: 13
clone_size: NA
v_call: TRBV27
j_call: TRBJ1-2

cdr3_nt: TGCAGCGTTAGAGAAGAGACCCAGTACTTC
cdr3_aa: CSVREETQYF
d_call: NA
cdr3_length: 10
clone_size: NA
v_call: TRBV29-1
j_call: TRBJ2-5

cdr3_nt: TGTGCCAGCAGCCGACAGGGGAAGGCCCCTGAGCAGTACTTC
cdr3_aa: CASSRQGKAPEQYF
d_call: TRBD1
cdr3_length: 14
clone_size: NA
v_call: TRBV27
j_call: TRBJ2-7

cdr3_nt: TGTGCCAGCAGCTTAGAGGGGAGGGGATACTCTGGGGCCAACGTCCTGACTTTC
cdr3_aa: CASSLEGRGYSGANVLTF
d_call: TRBD2
cdr3_length: 18
clone_size: NA
v_call: TRBV7-2
j_call: TRBJ2-6

cdr3_nt: TGTGCCAGCAGTTTTGCGGGAGATATTTACGAGCAGTACTTC
cdr3_aa: CASSFAGDIYEQYF
d_call: TRBD2
cdr3_length: 14
clone_size: NA
v_call: TRBV28
j_call: TRBJ2-7

cdr3_nt: TGCGCCAGCAGCCAAGATAGCGGGATCTCCTACGAGCAGTACTTC
cdr3_aa: CASSQDSGISYEQYF
d_call: TRBD2
cdr3_length: 15
clone_size: NA
v_call: TRBV4-1
j_call: TRBJ2-7

cdr3_nt: TGTGCCAGCAGCATCACAAACCGGGACAACAATCAGCCCCAGCATTTT
cdr3_aa: CASSITNRDNNQPQHF
d_call: NA
cdr3_length: 16
clone_size: NA
v_call: TRBV7-8
j_call: TRBJ1-5

cdr3_nt: TGTGCCATCGGAATGCCTCGGGGCACCGGGGAGCTGTTTTTT
cdr3_aa: CAIGMPRGTGELFF
d_call: NA
cdr3_length: 14
clone_size: NA
v_call: TRBV10-3
j_call: TRBJ2-2

cdr3_nt: TGTGCCAGCAGCGTAGGGTCCCCGGGGGCTAGCGGGTGGGGAGATACGCAGTATTTT
cdr3_aa: CASSVGSPGASGWGDTQYF
d_call: TRBD2
cdr3_length: 19
clone_size: NA
v_call: TRBV9
j_call: TRBJ2-3

cdr3_nt: TGTGCTAGCAGTTCCGGCGTGGGGGGCCGAACCCAACAGCCCCAGCATTTT
cdr3_aa: CASSSGVGGRTQQPQHF
d_call: NA
cdr3_length: 17
clone_size: NA
v_call: TRBV7-7
j_call: TRBJ1-5

cdr3_nt: TGTGCCTCCTTAGCGGTTACCACAGATACGCAGTATTTT
cdr3_aa: CASLAVTTDTQYF
d_call: NA
cdr3_length: 13
clone_size: NA
v_call: TRBV30
j_call: TRBJ2-3

cdr3_nt: TGTGCCAGCAGCCAAGATCGAGAAGGCATCCTCTATGGCTACACCTTC
cdr3_aa: CASSQDREGILYGYTF
d_call: NA
cdr3_length: 16
clone_size: NA
v_call: TRBV14
j_call: TRBJ1-2

cdr3_nt: TGTGCCAGCAGCTTAGGTAGGAGAGTCCTCCTCTTC
cdr3_aa: CASSLGRRVLLF
d_call: NA
cdr3_length: 12
clone_size: NA
v_call: TRBV11-2
j_call: TRBJ2-7

cdr3_nt: TGTGCCAGCAGTGCGACTAGCGGGGGGGCGAATGAGCAGTTCTTC
cdr3_aa: CASSATSGGANEQFF
d_call: TRBD2
cdr3_length: 15
clone_size: once
v_call: TRBV2
j_call: TRBJ2-1

cdr3_nt: TGTGCCAGCAGTGACAGGGCAGGGTACGAGCAGTACTTC
cdr3_aa: CASSDRAGYEQYF
d_call: NA
cdr3_length: 13
clone_size: NA
v_call: TRBV6-4
j_call: TRBJ2-7

cdr3_nt: TGCAGCGTTGAGAAACTAGCGGCCTACGAGCAGTACTTC
cdr3_aa: CSVEKLAAYEQYF
d_call: TRBD2
cdr3_length: 13
clone_size: once
v_call: TRBV29-1
j_call: TRBJ2-7

cdr3_nt: TGTGCCAGCAGTTCATCAGGGAAAAATCAGCCCCAGCATTTT
cdr3_aa: CASSSSGKNQPQHF
d_call: NA
cdr3_length: 14
clone_size: NA
v_call: TRBV6-1
j_call: TRBJ1-5

cdr3_nt: TGTGCCATCAGCTTGTCTAGCTCCTACGAGCAGTACTTC
cdr3_aa: CAISLSSSYEQYF
d_call: NA
cdr3_length: 13
clone_size: NA
v_call: TRBV10-3
j_call: TRBJ2-7

cdr3_nt: TGTGCCAGCAGCTTAGCGAGCCCCAGAAACACCATATATTTT
cdr3_aa: CASSLASPRNTIYF
d_call: NA
cdr3_length: 14
clone_size: NA
v_call: TRBV7-6
j_call: TRBJ1-3